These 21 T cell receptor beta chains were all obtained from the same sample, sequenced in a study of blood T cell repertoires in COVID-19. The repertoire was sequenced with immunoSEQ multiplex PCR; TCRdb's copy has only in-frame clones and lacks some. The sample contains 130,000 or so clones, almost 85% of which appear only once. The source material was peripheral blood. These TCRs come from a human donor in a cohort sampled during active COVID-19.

The CDR3 DNA sequence: TGTGCCAGCAGCTCAGAACACAGGGTCCACGAGCAGTACTTC. As protein: CASSSEHRVHEQYF. The chain uses TRBV7-8 and TRBJ2-7, with TRBD1 as a possible D gene (6 bases). The CDR3 totals 14 residues. With 4 bases removed from V and 5 bases from J, the gap between germline ends came to 15 bases. Germline values: CDR1 SGHVS, CDR2 FQNEAQ.

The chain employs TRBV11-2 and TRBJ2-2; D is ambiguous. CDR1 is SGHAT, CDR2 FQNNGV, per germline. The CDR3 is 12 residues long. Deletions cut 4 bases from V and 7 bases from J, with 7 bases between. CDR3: CASSSVFGELFF. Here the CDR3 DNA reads TGTGCCAGCAGCTCCGTCTTCGGGGAGCTGTTTTTT.

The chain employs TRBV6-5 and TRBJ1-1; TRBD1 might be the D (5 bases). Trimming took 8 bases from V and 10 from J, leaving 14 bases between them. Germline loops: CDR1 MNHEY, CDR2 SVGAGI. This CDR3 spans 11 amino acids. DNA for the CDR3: TGTGCCAGCGGCGGACAAGGAAGAGCTTTCTTT. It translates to CASGGQGRAFF.

The CDR3 DNA reads TGTGCCAGCAGCCAGGGACCGGGGGATTCACCCCTCCACTTT. This gives the protein CASSQGPGDSPLHF. The chain carries TRBV3-1 (or the pseudogene TRBV3-2) and TRBJ1-6; D possibly corresponds to TRBD1 (5 bases). V gave up 3 bases and J gave up 8 bases, with 11 bases separating them. This CDR3 is built from 14 residues. Germline V gene lookup returns CDR1 LGHDT and CDR2 YNNKEL (reference sequence).

CDR3 amino acids: CASREQGAAWGEKLFF. The CDR3 region has the DNA TGTGCCAGCAGGGAACAGGGGGCCGCATGGGGTGAAAAACTGTTTTTT. The chain is built from TRBV6-1 and TRBJ1-4; TRBD1 matches at 9 bases. CDR3 length equals 16 residues. The ends lost 6 bases at V and 7 bases at J; junction bases unmatched: 12. The germline CDR1 and CDR2 sequences are MNHNS and SASEGT.

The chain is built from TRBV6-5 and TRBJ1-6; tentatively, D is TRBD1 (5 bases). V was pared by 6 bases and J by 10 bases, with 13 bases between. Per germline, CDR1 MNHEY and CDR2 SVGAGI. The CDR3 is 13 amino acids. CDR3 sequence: CASRLGGASPLHF. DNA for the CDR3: TGTGCCAGCAGGTTGGGGGGTGCCTCACCCCTCCACTTT.

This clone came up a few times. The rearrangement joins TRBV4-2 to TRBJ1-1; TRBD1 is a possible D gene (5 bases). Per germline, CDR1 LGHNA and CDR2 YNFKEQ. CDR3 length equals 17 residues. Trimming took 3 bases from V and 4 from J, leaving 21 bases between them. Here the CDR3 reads CASSQGQVVGRSTEAFF. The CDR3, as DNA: TGTGCCAGCAGCCAGGGGCAAGTGGTAGGCCGGAGCACTGAAGCTTTCTTT.

CDR3 amino acids: CASSLRTSKETQYF. The CDR3 nucleotides are TGTGCCAGCAGCTTACGGACTAGTAAAGAGACCCAGTACTTC. The chain carries TRBV3-1 (or the pseudogene TRBV3-2) and TRBJ2-5; 7 bases map to TRBD2. V shed 5 bases, J shed 3 bases, and the junction held 6 bases outside the gene matches. Per germline, CDR1 LGHDT and CDR2 YNNKEL (reference sequence). This CDR3 region has 14 residues.

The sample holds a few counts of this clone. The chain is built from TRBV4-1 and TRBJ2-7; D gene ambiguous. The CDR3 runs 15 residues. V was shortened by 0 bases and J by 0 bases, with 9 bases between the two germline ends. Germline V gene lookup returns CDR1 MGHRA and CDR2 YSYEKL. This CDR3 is CASSQESAASYEQYF. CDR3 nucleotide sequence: TGCGCCAGCAGCCAAGAATCGGCGGCCTCCTACGAGCAGTACTTC.

This chain's CDR3 is CASSPTDSHLSNQPQHF. CDR3 DNA: TGTGCCAGCTCACCCACAGACAGCCATCTTAGCAATCAGCCCCAGCATTTT. The chain links TRBV18 to TRBJ1-5; tentative D call: TRBD1 (5 bases). Between the trimmed V and J ends, which lost 3 bases and 0 bases, there was a span of 15 bases. CDR3 length: 17 residues. Germline lookup yields CDR1 KGHSH and CDR2 LQKENI.

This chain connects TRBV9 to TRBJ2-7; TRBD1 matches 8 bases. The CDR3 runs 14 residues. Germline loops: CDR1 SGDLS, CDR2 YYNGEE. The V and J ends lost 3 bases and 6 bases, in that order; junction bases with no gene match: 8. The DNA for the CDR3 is TGTGCCAGCAGCGAGGGGACAGGTCCTGGCGAGCAGTACTTC. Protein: CASSEGTGPGEQYF. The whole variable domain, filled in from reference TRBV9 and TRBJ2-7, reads DSGVTQTPKHLITATGQRVTLRCSPRSGDLSVYWYQQSLDQGLQFLIQYYNGEERAKGNILERFSAQQFPDLHSELNLSSLELGDSALYFCASSEGTGPGEQYFGPGTRLTVT.

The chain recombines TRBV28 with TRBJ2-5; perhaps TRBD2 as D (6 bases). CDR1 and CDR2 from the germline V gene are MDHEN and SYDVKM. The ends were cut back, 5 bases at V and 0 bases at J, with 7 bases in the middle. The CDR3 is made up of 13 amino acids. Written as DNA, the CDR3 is TGTGCCAGCAGTCCGGGAGACCAAGAGACCCAGTACTTC. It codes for CASSPGDQETQYF.

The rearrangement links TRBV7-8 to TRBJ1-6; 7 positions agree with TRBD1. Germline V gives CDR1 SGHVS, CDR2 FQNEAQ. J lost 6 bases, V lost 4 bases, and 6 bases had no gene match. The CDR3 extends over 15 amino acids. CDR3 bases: TGTGCCAGCAGCTGGAACCGGGACAGTAATTCACCCCTCCACTTT. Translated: CASSWNRDSNSPLHF.

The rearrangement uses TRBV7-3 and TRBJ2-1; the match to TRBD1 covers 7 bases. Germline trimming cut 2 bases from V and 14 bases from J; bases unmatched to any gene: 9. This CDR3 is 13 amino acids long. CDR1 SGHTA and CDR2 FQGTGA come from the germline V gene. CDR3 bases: TGTGCCAGCAGCTTATTAGGGGGCGATTTTAAGTTCTTC. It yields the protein CASSLLGGDFKFF.

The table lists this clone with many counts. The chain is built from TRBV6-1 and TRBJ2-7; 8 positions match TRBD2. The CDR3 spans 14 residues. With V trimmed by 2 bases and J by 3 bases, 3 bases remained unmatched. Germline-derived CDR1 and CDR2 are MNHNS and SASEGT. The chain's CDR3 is CASSESGRVYEQYF. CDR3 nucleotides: TGTGCCAGCAGTGAAAGCGGGAGAGTCTACGAGCAGTACTTC.

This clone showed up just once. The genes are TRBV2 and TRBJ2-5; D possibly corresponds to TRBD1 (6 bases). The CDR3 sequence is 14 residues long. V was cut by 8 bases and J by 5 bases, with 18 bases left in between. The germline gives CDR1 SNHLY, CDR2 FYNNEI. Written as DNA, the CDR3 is TGTGCCAGCCTCGATTGGGGGCCAGGGGAGACCCAGTACTTC. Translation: CASLDWGPGETQYF.

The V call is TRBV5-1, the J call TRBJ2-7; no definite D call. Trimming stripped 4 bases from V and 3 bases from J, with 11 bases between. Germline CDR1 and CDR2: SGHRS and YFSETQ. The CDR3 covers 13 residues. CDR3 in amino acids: CASSQDINYEQYF. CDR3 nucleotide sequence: TGCGCCAGCAGCCAGGATATCAACTACGAGCAGTACTTC.

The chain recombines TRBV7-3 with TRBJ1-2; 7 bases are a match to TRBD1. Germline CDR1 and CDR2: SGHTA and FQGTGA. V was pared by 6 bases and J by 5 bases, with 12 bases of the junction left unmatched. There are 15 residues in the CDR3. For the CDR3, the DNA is TGTGCCAGCAGGTCGACAGGGTTAAGCGGGTATGGCTACACCTTC. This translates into CASRSTGLSGYGYTF.

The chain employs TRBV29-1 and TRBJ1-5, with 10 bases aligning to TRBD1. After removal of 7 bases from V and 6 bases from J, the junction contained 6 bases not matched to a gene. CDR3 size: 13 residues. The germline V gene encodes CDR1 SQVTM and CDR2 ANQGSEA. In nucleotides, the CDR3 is TGCAGCGCCGGACAGGGGGAGATTCAGCCCCAGCATTTT. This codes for CSAGQGEIQPQHF.

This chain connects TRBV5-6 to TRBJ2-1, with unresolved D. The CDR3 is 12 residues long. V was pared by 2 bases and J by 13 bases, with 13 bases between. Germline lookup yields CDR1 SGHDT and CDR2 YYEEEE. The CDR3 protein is CASSLDTRGQFF. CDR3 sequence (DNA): TGTGCCAGCAGCTTAGATACACGAGGCCAGTTCTTC.

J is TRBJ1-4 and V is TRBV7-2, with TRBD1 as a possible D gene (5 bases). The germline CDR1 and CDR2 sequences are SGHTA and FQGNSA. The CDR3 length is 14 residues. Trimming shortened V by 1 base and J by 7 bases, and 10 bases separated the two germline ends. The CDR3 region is CASSLGGVGEKLFF. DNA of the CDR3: TGTGCCAGCAGCTTAGGGGGGGTGGGTGAAAAACTGTTTTTT.